This T cell receptor beta chain stems from a study of T cells in localized non-small cell lung cancer. Whole-study findings and limits: Prolonged overall survival went with higher T cell density in the blood.

Method: immunoSEQ multiplex PCR; TCRdb's copy keeps in-frame clones and lacks some. The sample holds 50,000 to 75,000 clones, about 87% seen once. The CDR3 extends over 14 amino acids. Germline V lookup: CDR1 SNHLY, CDR2 FYNNEI. V lost 6 bases, J lost 6 bases, and 16 bases lay in between. About this clone: Its antigen remains unidentified.

The rearrangement links TRBV2 to TRBJ2-3; TRBD2 is a possible D gene (6 bases). The starting material was peripheral blood, obtained before any cancer treatment. The receptor's source is a man between 40 and 70 years old with stage I squamous cell lung carcinoma. This CDR3 is CASSAGTAVDTQYF. The CDR3 DNA is TGTGCCAGCAGCGCGGGGACGGCCGTGGATACGCAGTATTTT. The full variable domain, completed using reference TRBV2 and TRBJ2-3, is EPEVTQTPSHQVTQMGQEVILRCVPISNHLYFYWYRQILGQKVEFLVSFYNNEISEKSEIFDDQFSVERPDGSNFTLKIRSTKLEDSAMYFCASSAGTAVDTQYFGPGTRLTVL.